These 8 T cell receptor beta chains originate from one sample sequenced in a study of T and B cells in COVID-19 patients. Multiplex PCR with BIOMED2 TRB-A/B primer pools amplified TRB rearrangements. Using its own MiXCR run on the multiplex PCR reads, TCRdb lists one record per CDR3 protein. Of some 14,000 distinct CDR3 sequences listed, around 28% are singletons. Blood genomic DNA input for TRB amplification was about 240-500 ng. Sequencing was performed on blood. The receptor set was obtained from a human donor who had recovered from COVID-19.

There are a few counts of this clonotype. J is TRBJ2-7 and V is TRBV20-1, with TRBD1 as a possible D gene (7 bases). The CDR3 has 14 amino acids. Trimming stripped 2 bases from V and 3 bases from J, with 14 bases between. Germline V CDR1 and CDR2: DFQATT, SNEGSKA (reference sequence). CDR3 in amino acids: CSARYAGGSYEQYF. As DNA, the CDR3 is TGCAGTGCTAGATATGCAGGGGGGAGCTACGAGCAGTACTTC.

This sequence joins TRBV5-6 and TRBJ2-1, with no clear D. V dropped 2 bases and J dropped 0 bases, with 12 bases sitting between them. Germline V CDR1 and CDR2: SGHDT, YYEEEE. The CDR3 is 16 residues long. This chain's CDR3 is CASSLEDPNSYNEQFF. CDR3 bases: TGTGCCAGCAGCTTAGAGGACCCCAACTCCTACAATGAGCAGTTCTTC. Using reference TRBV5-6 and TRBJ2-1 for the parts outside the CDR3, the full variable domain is DAGVTQSPTHLIKTRGQQVTLRCSPKSGHDTVSWYQQALGQGPQFIFQYYEEEERQRGNFPDRFSGHQFPNYSSELNVNALLLGDSALYLCASSLEDPNSYNEQFFGPGTRLTVL.

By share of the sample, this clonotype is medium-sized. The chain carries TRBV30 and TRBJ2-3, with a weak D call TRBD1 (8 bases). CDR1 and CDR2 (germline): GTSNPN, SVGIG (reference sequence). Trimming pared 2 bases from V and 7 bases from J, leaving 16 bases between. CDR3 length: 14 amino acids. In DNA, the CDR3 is TGTGCCTGGAGTACAGGGGGGGGGGCCTATACGCAGTATTTT. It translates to CAWSTGGGAYTQYF.

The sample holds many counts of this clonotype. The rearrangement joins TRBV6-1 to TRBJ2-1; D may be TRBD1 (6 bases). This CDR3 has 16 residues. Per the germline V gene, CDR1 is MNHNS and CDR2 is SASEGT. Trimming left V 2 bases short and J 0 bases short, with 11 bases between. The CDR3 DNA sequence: TGTGCCAGCAGTGAAAGGGCAGGGGCCTCCTACAATGAGCAGTTCTTC. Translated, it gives CASSERAGASYNEQFF.

The CDR3, as DNA: TGTGCCAGCAGCTTAGCGCGGAGTAGCACAGATACGCAGTATTTT. Protein product: CASSLARSSTDTQYF. The chain links TRBV7-2 to TRBJ2-3, with D hard to call. Trimming took off 0 bases at V and 0 bases at J, with 7 bases between the two ends. This CDR3 contains 15 residues. Germline loops: CDR1 SGHTA, CDR2 FQGNSA.

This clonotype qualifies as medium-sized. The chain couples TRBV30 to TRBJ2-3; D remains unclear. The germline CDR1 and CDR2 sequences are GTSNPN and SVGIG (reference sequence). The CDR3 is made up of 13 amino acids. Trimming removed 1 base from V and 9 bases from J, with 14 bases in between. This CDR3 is CAWSASSMDTQYF. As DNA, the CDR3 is TGTGCCTGGAGTGCCTCTTCGATGGACACGCAGTATTTT.

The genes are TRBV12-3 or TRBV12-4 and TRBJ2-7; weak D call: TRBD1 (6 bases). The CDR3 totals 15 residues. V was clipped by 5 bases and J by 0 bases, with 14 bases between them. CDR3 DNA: TGTGCCAGCAGTCGTGGGGGCTTGAGCTCCTACGAGCAGTACTTC. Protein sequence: CASSRGGLSSYEQYF.

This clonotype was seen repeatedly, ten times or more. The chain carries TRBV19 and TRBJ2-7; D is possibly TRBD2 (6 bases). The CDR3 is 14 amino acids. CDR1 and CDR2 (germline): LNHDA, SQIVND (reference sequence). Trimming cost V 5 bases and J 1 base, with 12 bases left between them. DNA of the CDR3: TGTGCCAGTAGTCCGACCGGGACTTCCTACGAGCAGTACTTC. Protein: CASSPTGTSYEQYF.